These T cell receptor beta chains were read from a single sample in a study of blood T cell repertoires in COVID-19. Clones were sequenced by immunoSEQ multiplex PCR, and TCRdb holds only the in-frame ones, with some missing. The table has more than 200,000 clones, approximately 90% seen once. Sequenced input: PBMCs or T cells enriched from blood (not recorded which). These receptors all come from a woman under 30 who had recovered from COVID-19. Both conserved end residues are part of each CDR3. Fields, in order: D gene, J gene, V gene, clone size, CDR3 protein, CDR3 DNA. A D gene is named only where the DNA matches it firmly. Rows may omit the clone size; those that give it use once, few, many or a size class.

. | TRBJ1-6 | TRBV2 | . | CASKEGVALHF | TGTGCCAGCAAAGAGGGCGTGGCCCTCCACTTT
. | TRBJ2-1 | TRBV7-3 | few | CASSLGQINEQFF | TGTGCCAGCAGCTTAGGGCAGATCAATGAGCAGTTCTTC
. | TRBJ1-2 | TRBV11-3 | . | CASSLSGDGYTF | TGTGCCAGCAGCTTATCAGGGGATGGCTACACCTTC
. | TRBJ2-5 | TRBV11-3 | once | CASSLERGETQYF | TGTGCCAGCAGCTTAGAGAGGGGGGAGACCCAGTACTTC
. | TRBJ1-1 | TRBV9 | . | CASSGAGNTEAFF | TGTGCCAGCAGCGGGGCGGGGAACACTGAAGCTTTCTTT
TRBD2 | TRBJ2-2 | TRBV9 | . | CASSVDGTSRSGELFF | TGTGCCAGCAGCGTAGACGGGACTAGCAGGAGCGGGGAGCTGTTTTTT
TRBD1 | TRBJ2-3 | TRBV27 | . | CASSPAADREPQYF | TGTGCCAGCAGTCCCGCGGCGGACAGGGAGCCGCAGTATTTT
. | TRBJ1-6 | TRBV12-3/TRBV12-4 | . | CASTPDGDSPLHF | TGTGCCAGCACCCCCGACGGAGATTCACCCCTCCACTTT
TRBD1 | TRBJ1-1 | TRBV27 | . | CASSSSGQGGTFF | TGTGCCAGCAGTTCCTCTGGACAGGGGGGGACTTTCTTT
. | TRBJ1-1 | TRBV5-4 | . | CASSFKLQGRRGAFF | TGTGCCAGCAGCTTTAAATTACAGGGCCGGCGAGGGGCTTTCTTT
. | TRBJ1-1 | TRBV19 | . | CASSGRSSNTEAFF | TGTGCCAGTAGTGGTAGAAGCTCGAACACTGAAGCTTTCTTT
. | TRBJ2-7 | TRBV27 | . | CASSSLAALTYEQYF | TGTGCCAGCAGTTCCCTGGCGGCATTAACCTACGAGCAGTACTTC
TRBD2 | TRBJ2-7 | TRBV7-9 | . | CASSLLAGSSYEQYF | TGTGCCAGCAGCTTACTAGCGGGGTCCTCCTACGAGCAGTACTTC
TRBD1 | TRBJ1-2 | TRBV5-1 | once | CASSFQGDHGYTF | TGCGCCAGCAGCTTCCAGGGGGATCATGGCTACACCTTC
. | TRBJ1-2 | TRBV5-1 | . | CASSPTTGPKGYTF | TGCGCCAGCAGCCCTACAACAGGGCCCAAGGGCTACACCTTC
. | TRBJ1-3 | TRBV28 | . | CASSISTEGNTIYF | TGTGCCAGCAGTATAAGTACCGAGGGAAACACCATATATTTT
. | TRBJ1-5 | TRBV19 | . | CASSINRQEPQHF | TGTGCCAGTAGTATAAACAGGCAGGAGCCCCAGCATTTT
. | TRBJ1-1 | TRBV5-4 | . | CASSPTRSGGLAAFF | TGTGCCAGCAGCCCAACGAGGTCGGGGGGCCTCGCAGCTTTCTTT
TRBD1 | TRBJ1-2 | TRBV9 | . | CASSPTNRGQGYGYTF | TGTGCCAGCAGCCCAACGAACAGGGGGCAGGGCTATGGCTACACCTTC
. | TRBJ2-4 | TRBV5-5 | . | CASSLFSGLAKNIQYF | TGTGCCAGCAGCTTGTTTTCCGGACTAGCCAAAAACATTCAGTACTTC
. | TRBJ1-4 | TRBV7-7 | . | CASSSTVGKLFF | TGTGCTAGCAGCTCCACAGTAGGAAAACTGTTTTTT
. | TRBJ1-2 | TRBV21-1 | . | CASSNTGQSGGYTF | TGTGCCAGCAGCAATACGGGACAGTCGGGCGGCTACACCTTC
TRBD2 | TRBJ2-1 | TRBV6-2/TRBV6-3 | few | CASSGTSGGPYNEQFF | TGTGCCAGCAGTGGGACTAGCGGGGGGCCTTACAATGAGCAGTTCTTC
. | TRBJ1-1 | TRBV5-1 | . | CASSSQMNTEAFF | TGCGCCAGCAGCTCTCAGATGAACACTGAAGCTTTCTTT
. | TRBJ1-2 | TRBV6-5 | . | CASSRPGKANYGYTF | TGTGCCAGCAGTCGCCCAGGGAAAGCTAACTATGGCTACACCTTC
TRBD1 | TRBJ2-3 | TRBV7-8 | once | CASSGDRGGGTDTQYF | TGTGCCAGCAGCGGAGACAGGGGAGGAGGCACAGATACGCAGTATTTT
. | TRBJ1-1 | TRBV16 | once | CASSRSGTEAFF | TGTGCCAGCAGCCGGAGTGGGACTGAAGCTTTCTTT
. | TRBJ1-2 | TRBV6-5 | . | CASSYSPGNYGYTF | TGTGCCAGCAGTTACAGTCCAGGGAACTATGGCTACACCTTC
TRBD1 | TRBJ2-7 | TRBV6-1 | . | CASSEGQVTEQYF | TGTGCCAGCAGTGAGGGACAGGTCACCGAGCAGTACTTC
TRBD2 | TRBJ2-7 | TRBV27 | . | CASSFTAGGEIPYEQYF | TGTGCCAGCAGTTTCACTGCGGGGGGTGAGATCCCCTACGAGCAGTACTTC
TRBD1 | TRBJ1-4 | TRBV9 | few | CASSNPGQRNEKLFF | TGTGCCAGCAGCAACCCGGGACAGCGAAATGAAAAACTGTTTTTT
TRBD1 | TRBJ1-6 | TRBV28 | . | CASSLTGGDNSPLHF | TGTGCCAGCAGTTTGACAGGGGGCGATAATTCACCCCTCCACTTT
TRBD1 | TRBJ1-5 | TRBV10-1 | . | CASSEGRDRWDYSNQPQHF | TGCGCCAGCAGTGAAGGTCGGGACAGGTGGGATTATAGCAATCAGCCCCAGCATTTT
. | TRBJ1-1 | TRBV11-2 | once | CASSLEGAGEAFF | TGTGCCAGCAGCTTAGAGGGAGCGGGGGAAGCTTTCTTT
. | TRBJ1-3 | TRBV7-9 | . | CASSAGRGGSGNTIYF | TGTGCCAGCAGCGCCGGCAGGGGAGGGTCTGGAAACACCATATATTTT
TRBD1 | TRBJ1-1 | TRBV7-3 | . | CASRVTGKDTEAFF | TGTGCCAGCAGAGTGACAGGGAAAGACACTGAAGCTTTCTTT
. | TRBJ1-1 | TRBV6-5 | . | CASSSGHGTEAFF | TGTGCCAGCAGTTCGGGACACGGAACTGAAGCTTTCTTT
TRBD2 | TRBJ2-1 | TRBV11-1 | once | CASSVRDYDGEQFF | TGTGCCAGCAGCGTTCGGGACTATGATGGTGAGCAGTTCTTC
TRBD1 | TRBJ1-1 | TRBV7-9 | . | CASSADRGRGAFF | TGTGCCAGCAGCGCCGACAGGGGGCGGGGAGCTTTCTTT
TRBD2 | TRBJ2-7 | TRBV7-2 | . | CASSLVANGWRETYEQYF | TGTGCCAGCAGCTTAGTAGCTAATGGTTGGCGGGAGACCTACGAGCAGTACTTC
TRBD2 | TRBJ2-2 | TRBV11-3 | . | CASRTSGRIWNTGELFF | TGTGCCAGCAGGACTAGCGGGAGGATTTGGAACACCGGGGAGCTGTTTTTT
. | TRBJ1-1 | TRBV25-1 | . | CASREWGLTEAFF | TGTGCCAGCAGGGAGTGGGGGCTCACTGAAGCTTTCTTT
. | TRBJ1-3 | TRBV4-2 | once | CASSQAQGTGNTIYF | TGTGCCAGCAGCCAAGCCCAGGGAACAGGAAACACCATATATTTT
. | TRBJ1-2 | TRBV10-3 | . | CAISPGTTANYGYTF | TGTGCCATCAGCCCCGGGACAACCGCTAACTATGGCTACACCTTC
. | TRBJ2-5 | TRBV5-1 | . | CASSFSGKHQPVQETQYF | TGCGCCAGCAGCTTTTCAGGGAAACATCAACCCGTTCAAGAGACCCAGTACTTC
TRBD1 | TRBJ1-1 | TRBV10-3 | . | CAIRDRANTEAFF | TGTGCCATCAGGGACAGGGCGAACACTGAAGCTTTCTTT
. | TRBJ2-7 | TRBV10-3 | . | CAISPGLGAYEQYF | TGTGCCATCAGTCCGGGACTGGGAGCCTACGAGCAGTACTTC
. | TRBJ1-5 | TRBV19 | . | CASSIDGLGNQPQHF | TGTGCCAGTAGTATAGACGGACTTGGAAATCAGCCCCAGCATTTT
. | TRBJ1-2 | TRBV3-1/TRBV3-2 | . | CASSPTEPTNYGYTF | TGTGCCAGCAGCCCGACAGAACCTACTAACTATGGCTACACCTTC
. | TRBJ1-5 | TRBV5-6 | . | CASSLTGQGFSQPQHF | TGTGCCAGCAGCTTGACGGGGCAGGGGTTCTCTCAGCCCCAGCATTTT
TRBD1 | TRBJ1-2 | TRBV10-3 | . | CAISESGQGLGYTF | TGTGCCATCAGTGAGTCGGGACAGGGACTTGGCTACACCTTC
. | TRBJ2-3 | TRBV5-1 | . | CASKIEGLSTDTQYF | TGCGCCAGCAAAATCGAGGGACTGAGCACAGATACGCAGTATTTT
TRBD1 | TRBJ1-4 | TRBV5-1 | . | CASSPQTGNGEKLFF | TGCGCCAGCAGCCCACAGACAGGGAATGGTGAAAAACTGTTTTTT
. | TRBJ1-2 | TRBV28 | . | CASSLIPARGHGYTF | TGTGCCAGCAGTTTAATTCCGGCCAGGGGCCATGGCTACACCTTC